The clone carrying this T cell receptor beta chain was picked up one time. Its antigen is undetermined. The data were obtained in a study of beta chain features in type 1 diabetes. The sequenced template was cDNA made from the entire isolated RNA. Using immunoSEQ multiplex PCR, the repertoire was profiled, and TCRdb retains in-frame clones only, with some absent. This table holds fewer than 16,000 clones, around 69% found once. Trimming removed 4 bases at V and 9 bases at J, with 18 bases between. Germline CDR1 reads LGHNT; CDR2 reads FRNRAP. This CDR3 region has 14 residues. Overall study findings and caveats: Whether TCRB rearrangement is influenced by HLA type was left unresolved in this analysis. Moderately but significantly shorter TCRB CDR3s were found in Type 1 diabetes patients in all four CD4+ subsets.

The TCR was taken from a woman younger than 30 with type 1 diabetes. Sequencing was carried out using stem cell memory CD4+ T cells from blood. V is TRBV12-5 and J is TRBJ2-5, with a weak D call TRBD2 (7 bases). CDR3 in DNA: TGTGCTAGTGGTTGGGGGGGGCCTGGTCGGGCCCAGTACTTC. It is translated as CASGWGGPGRAQYF.